The 30 T cell receptor beta chains listed next were all sequenced from one sample in a study of T cells in Graves' hyperthyroidism and ophthalmopathy. Researchers took RNA transcripts and amplified the TCR beta CDR3 regions from them. First-round RT-PCR of the TCR CDR3 relied on the HTBI primer set. TCRdb re-derived calls from the multiplex PCR reads in MiXCR, one entry per CDR3 protein. This table has 300,000 to 450,000 distinct CDR3 sequences, 25% appearing once. Input material: blood. The receptors shown here come from a man aged 45 to 65 with Graves' hyperthyroidism.

This clonotype showed up just a few times. CDR3 in amino acids: CASSDSAGLAEDTDEQFF. The CDR3, as DNA: TGTGCCAGCAGTGACAGCGCGGGACTAGCGGAAGACACAGATGAGCAGTTCTTC. The chain joins TRBV6-8 to TRBJ2-1; 11 bases line up with TRBD2. Trimming took 5 bases from V and 8 from J; bases not matched to a gene: 17. The CDR3 consists of 18 residues. Germline V gene sequence: CDR1 MNHGY, CDR2 SAAAGT.

The gene calls are TRBV11-2 and TRBJ2-1, with TRBD2 matching over 8 bases. This CDR3 comprises 18 residues. CDR1 SGHAT and CDR2 FQNNGV come from the germline V gene. Trimming cost V 5 bases and J 0 bases; bases outside gene matches: 12. The CDR3 coding sequence is TGTGCCAGCAGCCCATTCACACTAGCGGTCGGCTCCTACAATGAGCAGTTCTTC. Amino acid sequence: CASSPFTLAVGSYNEQFF.

Regarding this clonotype: One end of the junction fails to match germline, which may point to a read error. This sequence joins TRBV7-3 and TRBJ2-1, with D maybe TRBD2 (5 bases). The germline V gene has CDR1 SGHTA and CDR2 FQGTGA. The CDR3 loop spans 16 amino acids. The CDR3 loop reads CASRPIGSEIGNEQFF. DNA for the CDR3: TGCGCCAGCAGACCCATTGGGAGCGAAATCGGGAATGAGCAGTTCTTC.

This clonotype has only a few counts. An end of the junction does not agree with germline; a read error may underlie this. This chain uses TRBV2 with TRBJ2-5, with 9 bases fitting TRBD1. The CDR3 covers 15 residues. Germline lookup yields CDR1 SNHLY and CDR2 FYNNEI. Written as DNA, the CDR3 is TGTGCCAGCAGCGAAGGGACAGGGCCGATGGAGACCCAGTACTTC. Amino acids: CASSEGTGPMETQYF.

The chain links TRBV20-1 to TRBJ2-4; 11 nucleotides match TRBD2. The CDR3 runs to 16 residues. Germline V gene sequence: CDR1 DFQATT, CDR2 SNEGSKA (reference sequence). Losses at the gene ends were 0 bases for V and 1 base for J; bases not matched to a gene: 2. The CDR3 nucleotides read TGCAGTGCTAGAGATTGGACTAGCGGGGCCAAAAACATTCAGTACTTC. Protein: CSARDWTSGAKNIQYF.

This clonotype has at least ten counts. This rearrangement joins TRBV2 to TRBJ2-1; D is ambiguous. The CDR3 extends over 14 amino acids. Germline CDR1 SNHLY, CDR2 FYNNEI. The ends were cut back, 4 bases at V and 4 bases at J, with 11 bases in the middle. CDR3 bases: TGTGCCAGCAGTGTGATAAGTGTTTACAATGAGCAGTTCTTC. It codes for CASSVISVYNEQFF.

This clonotype showed up just a few times. V usage is TRBV20-1 and J usage is TRBJ2-7, with unresolved D. In germline, CDR1 is DFQATT, CDR2 SNEGSKA (reference sequence). The CDR3 has 15 amino acids. Trimming pared 1 base from V and 1 base from J, leaving 14 bases between. The CDR3 nucleotides are TGCAGTGCTAGAGCAGTCGGTCGGGCTTCCTACGAGCAGTACTTC. This codes for CSARAVGRASYEQYF.

The chain couples TRBV6-1 to TRBJ2-1; 11 bases map to TRBD2. The trim removed 5 bases at V and 9 bases at J, leaving 9 bases unmatched. Germline loops: CDR1 MNHNS, CDR2 SASEGT. The CDR3 covers 15 residues. DNA of the CDR3: TGTGCCAGCAGTACTTTAGCGGGAGGGCGAGTTGAGCAGTTCTTC. Its translation is CASSTLAGGRVEQFF.

The chain is built from TRBV9 and TRBJ2-1; 7 nucleotides agree with TRBD1. The CDR3 totals 15 residues. Germline V gene sequence: CDR1 SGDLS, CDR2 YYNGEE. The V segment lost 0 bases and the J segment 7 bases; nucleotides outside the gene matches: 7. CDR3 DNA: TGTGCCAGCAGCGTAGAGCCGGGACAGATTAATGAGCAGTTCTTC. Protein sequence: CASSVEPGQINEQFF.

The chain has TRBV6-4 and TRBJ1-5; no firm D call. The CDR3 spans 14 residues. Per the germline V gene, CDR1 is MRHNA and CDR2 is SNTAGT. Trimming pared 7 bases from V and 2 bases from J, leaving 12 bases between. In nucleotides, the CDR3 is TGTGCCAGCATCATTCGACGCCGCAATCAGCCCCAGCATTTT. This sequence encodes CASIIRRRNQPQHF.

V is TRBV27 and J is TRBJ1-2; D is perhaps TRBD1 (6 bases). V dropped 6 bases and J dropped 4 bases, with 12 bases sitting between them. Germline CDR1 is MNHEY and CDR2 is SMNVEV (reference sequence). The CDR3 consists of 13 residues. CDR3 sequence reads: CASSWTALYGYTF. DNA for the CDR3: TGTGCCAGCAGCTGGACAGCCCTCTATGGCTACACCTTC.

This clonotype was recorded a few times. This chain links TRBV5-6 with TRBJ2-3, with 7 bases that match TRBD1. This CDR3 comprises 14 residues. Per germline, CDR1 SGHDT and CDR2 YYEEEE. With V trimmed by 5 bases and J by 0 bases, 3 bases remained unmatched. The CDR3 DNA reads TGTGCCAGCAGAGGCAGGGGGAGCACAGATACGCAGTATTTT. As protein: CASRGRGSTDTQYF.

This clonotype was seen at least ten times. The V and J genes are TRBV2 and TRBJ2-1; D perhaps matches TRBD2 (5 bases). Germline loops: CDR1 SNHLY, CDR2 FYNNEI. The length of the CDR3 is 15 residues. V dropped 2 bases and J dropped 6 bases, with 14 bases sitting between them. CDR3 residues: CASSESWGVGNEQFF. Here the CDR3 DNA reads TGTGCCAGCAGTGAAAGTTGGGGAGTGGGCAATGAGCAGTTCTTC.

The gene calls are TRBV6-5 and TRBJ2-2; unclear D gene. This CDR3 has 14 residues. V dropped 0 bases and J dropped 3 bases, with 5 bases sitting between them. Germline CDR1 and CDR2: MNHEY and SVGAGI. The CDR3 here is CASSYSIYTGELFF. The CDR3 coding sequence is TGTGCCAGCAGTTACTCTATATACACCGGGGAGCTGTTTTTT.

In this sample, this clonotype turned up many times. This chain links TRBV5-1 with TRBJ2-1, with D perhaps matching TRBD1 (6 bases). Looked up from germline, CDR1 is SGHRS and CDR2 is YFSETQ. The V end lost 2 bases, the J end lost 7 bases, and 13 bases lay between the germline ends. CDR3 length equals 14 residues. The CDR3 loop reads CASSFRQGMNEQFF. The DNA of the CDR3 is TGCGCCAGCAGCTTCAGGCAGGGGATGAATGAGCAGTTCTTC. The full variable domain, rest sourced from reference TRBV5-1 and TRBJ2-1, is KAGVTQTPRYLIKTRGQQVTLSCSPISGHRSVSWYQQTPGQGLQFLFEYFSETQRNKGNFPGRFSGRQFSNSRSEMNVSTLELGDSALYLCASSFRQGMNEQFFGPGTRLTVL.

This chain joins TRBV20-1 and TRBJ2-1; D might be TRBD1 or TRBD2, each matching 7 bases. Trimming took off 0 bases at V and 10 bases at J, with 19 bases between the two ends. Per germline, CDR1 DFQATT and CDR2 SNEGSKA (reference sequence). The CDR3 totals 15 residues. Here the CDR3 DNA reads TGCAGTGCTAGAGATGCCCAGCGGGAAGGGGGCGAGCAGTTCTTC. It codes for CSARDAQREGGEQFF.

This clonotype has a handful of counts. The V and J genes are TRBV27 and TRBJ2-7; D is undetermined. Germline lookup yields CDR1 MNHEY and CDR2 SMNVEV (reference sequence). Trimming took off 8 bases at V and 10 bases at J, with 6 bases between the two ends. This CDR3 region has 8 residues. CDR3 region: CASGEQYF. In DNA form, the CDR3 reads TGTGCCAGCGGGGAACAGTACTTC.

This clonotype was counted many times. The CDR3 reads CASSASRGSGFYEQYF. The CDR3 region has the DNA TGTGCCAGCAGCGCCAGCCGCGGTAGCGGTTTTTACGAGCAGTACTTC. This chain links TRBV11-1 with TRBJ2-7, with a possible D match to TRBD2 (6 bases). The germline V and J ends were trimmed by 5 bases and 4 bases, with 21 bases remaining between them. This CDR3 has 16 amino acids. From germline, CDR1 is SGHAT and CDR2 FQDESV (reference sequence).

This clonotype was observed a handful of times. The chain joins TRBV7-9 to TRBJ2-1; the D is unclear. Germline V gives CDR1 SEHNR, CDR2 FQNEAQ (reference sequence). Trimming pared 5 bases from V and 7 bases from J, leaving 6 bases between. This CDR3 is 11 amino acids long. The CDR3 region is CASSKGNEQFF. CDR3 nucleotide sequence: TGTGCCAGCAGCAAAGGGAATGAGCAGTTCTTC.

V is TRBV12-5 and J is TRBJ2-7; D remains unclear. This CDR3 has 15 amino acids. Germline V CDR1 and CDR2: LGHNT, FRNRAP. V was cut by 3 bases and J by 0 bases, with 12 bases left in between. The CDR3 region is CASGFSVPGSYEQYF. CDR3 coding DNA: TGTGCTAGTGGTTTCTCGGTGCCGGGCTCCTACGAGCAGTACTTC.

This chain joins TRBV7-3 and TRBJ2-2; 9 bases are a match to TRBD2. The CDR3 is made up of 18 amino acids. Trimming took 5 bases from V and 2 from J; bases not matched to a gene: 12. Germline V gives CDR1 SGHTA, CDR2 FQGTGA. The CDR3 DNA reads TGTGCCAGCAGCCCCTACCACGGCCTAGCGGGAAACACCGGGGAGCTGTTTTTT. This sequence encodes CASSPYHGLAGNTGELFF.

This clonotype occurred many times. This sequence joins TRBV3-1 and TRBJ2-1; 9 bases agree with TRBD2. V shed 3 bases and J 5 bases; nucleotides not matched to a gene: 11. The CDR3 spans 17 residues. Germline lookup yields CDR1 LGHDT and CDR2 YNNKEL (reference sequence). The CDR3 region has the DNA TGTGCCAGCAGCCACCAATCCACTAGCGGGCCGAACAATGAGCAGTTCTTC. It specifies CASSHQSTSGPNNEQFF.

V is TRBV2 and J is TRBJ1-6; D unresolved. CDR3 length: 12 residues. The V end lost 2 bases, the J end lost 9 bases, and 5 bases lay between the germline ends. Germline-derived CDR1 and CDR2 are SNHLY and FYNNEI. The CDR3 region is CASSELVSPLHF. Here the CDR3 DNA reads TGTGCCAGCAGTGAATTGGTTTCACCCCTCCACTTT.

This clonotype was seen only a few times. The rearrangement links TRBV2 to TRBJ2-7, with D perhaps given as TRBD1 or TRBD2 (7 bases each). Germline assignment: CDR1 SNHLY and CDR2 FYNNEI. V lost 6 bases and J 6 bases, leaving 24 bases between the germline ends. The CDR3 is 16 amino acids. CDR3 sequence (DNA): TGTGCCAGCAGGATGGGAGGGGGCCGAAACTCGGGCGAGCAGTACTTC. This codes for CASRMGGGRNSGEQYF.

A few counts support this clonotype. The chain has TRBV28 and TRBJ2-2; TRBD2 aligns across 11 bases. The CDR3 is 17 residues long. The V segment lost 6 bases and the J segment 4 bases; nucleotides outside the gene matches: 10. Germline lookup yields CDR1 MDHEN and CDR2 SYDVKM. The CDR3 region has the DNA TGTGCCAGCAGCCCCTCCGGGCTAGCGGGAGGCACCGGGGAGCTGTTTTTT. Encoded protein: CASSPSGLAGGTGELFF.

This clonotype was detected ten times or more. This chain links TRBV12-3 or TRBV12-4 with TRBJ2-7; D possibly corresponds to TRBD1 (6 bases). The V end lost 5 bases, the J end lost 4 bases, and 18 bases lay between the germline ends. There are 15 residues in the CDR3. CDR3 coding DNA: TGTGCCAGCAGTCCAGGGGTAGCAGGTCCGTACGAGCAGTACTTC. It yields the protein CASSPGVAGPYEQYF.

The chain joins TRBV12-3 or TRBV12-4 to TRBJ1-2; the D gene is possibly TRBD1 (5 bases). Trimming stripped 2 bases from V and 7 bases from J, with 14 bases between. The CDR3 consists of 14 residues. CDR3 bases: TGTGCCAGCAGTTTAAAGGGCGTCAGGGCTGGCTACACCTTC. Protein product: CASSLKGVRAGYTF.

This clonotype was observed at least ten times. The J gene is TRBJ2-3, the V gene TRBV7-2, with 15 bases identical to TRBD2. The J segment lost 6 bases and the V segment lost 1 base, leaving 11 bases of the junction unmatched. Germline loops: CDR1 SGHTA, CDR2 FQGNSA. This CDR3 comprises 19 residues. CDR3 region: CASSLEGGLAGGLTDTQYF. The CDR3 coding sequence is TGTGCCAGCAGCTTAGAGGGGGGACTAGCGGGAGGCCTCACGGATACGCAGTATTTT.

This clonotype was seen a handful of times. J is TRBJ2-1 and V is TRBV14, with a possible D match to TRBD2 (6 bases). Germline V gene sequence: CDR1 SGHDN, CDR2 FVKESK. V lost 0 bases, J lost 12 bases, and 12 bases lay in between. This CDR3 comprises 13 residues. CDR3 region: CASSQERTSSQFF. The CDR3, as DNA: TGTGCCAGCAGCCAAGAGAGAACTAGCTCGCAGTTCTTC. The whole variable domain, filled in from reference TRBV14 and TRBJ2-1, reads EAGVTQFPSHSVIEKGQTVTLRCDPISGHDNLYWYRRVMGKEIKFLLHFVKESKQDESGMPNNRFLAERTGGTYSTLKVQPAELEDSGVYFCASSQERTSSQFFGPGTRLTVL.

This clonotype has a count of ten or more. J is TRBJ2-1 and V is TRBV24-1; D is perhaps TRBD1 (6 bases). Germline V gives CDR1 KGHDR, CDR2 SFDVKD. V was cut by 5 bases and J by 0 bases, with 13 bases left in between. This CDR3 has 16 amino acids. The CDR3 sequence: CATSAGQSSSYNEQFF. CDR3 coding DNA: TGTGCCACCAGTGCCGGACAGTCCAGCTCCTACAATGAGCAGTTCTTC.